The rows below give T cell receptor beta chains drawn from one sample of a study of graft-versus-host responses after intestinal transplantation. The method was immunoSEQ multiplex PCR; TCRdb's version includes in-frame clones alone and lacks a portion of them. The sample lists around 110,000 clones, around 94% occurring once. These receptors have no identified antigens. Sequenced here: unstimulated CD8+ T cells sorted from spleen or lymph node cells, sampled before transplant. The receptors come from a human donor who was the organ donor for an intestinal transplant. The CDR3 runs from the conserved cysteine through the conserved F or W. D genes are given only for firm matches. Size is stated for part of the rows, as once, few or many counts, or as a class when the clone is expanded.

V gene	J gene	clone size	D gene	CDR3 protein	CDR3 DNA
TRBV25-1	TRBJ2-7	.	TRBD1	CASSTGDEQYF	TGTGCCAGCAGTACAGGGGATGAGCAGTACTTC
TRBV7-8	TRBJ2-5	.	TRBD2	CASSPSGAEGSSGRDWETQYF	TGTGCCAGCAGCCCTAGCGGGGCTGAGGGTTCTAGCGGGAGAGACTGGGAGACCCAGTACTTC
TRBV30	TRBJ1-2	.	.	CAWSYGARGYTF	TGTGCCTGGAGTTACGGGGCTCGAGGCTACACCTTC
TRBV5-1	TRBJ2-7	.	TRBD2	CASSLSGSPYDEQYF	TGCGCCAGCAGCCTTAGCGGGAGTCCGTATGACGAGCAGTACTTC
TRBV9	TRBJ1-4	.	.	CASSEGQGSTNEKLFF	TGTGCCAGCAGCGAGGGGCAGGGTTCAACTAATGAAAAACTGTTTTTT
TRBV2	TRBJ2-1	.	TRBD2	CASSDWAGGVNEQFF	TGTGCCAGCAGTGATTGGGCGGGAGGCGTCAATGAGCAGTTCTTC
TRBV27	TRBJ2-2	once	TRBD1	CASRQGAYWDTGELFF	TGTGCCAGTCGACAGGGGGCGTACTGGGACACCGGGGAGCTGTTTTTT
TRBV4-1	TRBJ2-7	.	TRBD2	CASSQGGGRVYEQYF	TGCGCCAGCAGCCAAGGGGGCGGGAGGGTCTACGAGCAGTACTTC
TRBV9	TRBJ2-2	.	TRBD1	CASSEKGTGLTGELFF	TGTGCCAGCAGCGAGAAGGGGACAGGGTTAACCGGGGAGCTGTTTTTT
TRBV9	TRBJ1-2	.	.	CASSASTTGEGYGYTF	TGTGCCAGCAGCGCTTCGACCACGGGAGAGGGCTATGGCTACACCTTC
TRBV10-3	TRBJ1-2	.	TRBD1	CASWDRGENGYTF	TGTGCCAGCTGGGACAGGGGAGAGAATGGCTACACCTTC
TRBV6-5	TRBJ2-7	.	.	CASSYSKWGGAYEQYF	TGTGCCAGCAGTTACTCGAAGTGGGGGGGCGCGTACGAGCAGTACTTC
TRBV11-3	TRBJ1-3	.	.	CASSTTCGSGGNTIYF	TGTGCCAGCAGCACGACGTGTGGGTCAGGTGGAAACACCATATATTTT
TRBV10-3	TRBJ1-1	.	.	CAISTTGKDGEAFF	TGTGCCATCAGTACCACGGGGAAGGATGGTGAAGCTTTCTTT
TRBV5-4	TRBJ2-7	few	TRBD1	CASSYTGVEQYF	TGTGCCAGCAGCTATACAGGGGTCGAGCAGTACTTC
TRBV13	TRBJ2-5	.	TRBD1	CASSHRGQETQYF	TGTGCCAGCAGTCACAGGGGACAAGAGACCCAGTACTTC
TRBV13	TRBJ1-2	.	TRBD1	CASSEQGNYGYTF	TGTGCCAGCAGTGAACAGGGGAACTATGGCTACACCTTC
TRBV4-1	TRBJ2-1	.	TRBD2	CASSHGGRSSYNEQFF	TGCGCCAGCAGCCACGGCGGGAGGAGCTCCTACAATGAGCAGTTCTTC
TRBV28	TRBJ2-5	once	TRBD2	CASSPASGIQETQYF	TGTGCCAGCAGTCCGGCTAGCGGGATCCAAGAGACCCAGTACTTC
TRBV7-9	TRBJ2-7	.	TRBD2	CASSLGPRLADTYEQYF	TGTGCCAGCAGCTTAGGCCCGCGACTAGCGGATACCTACGAGCAGTACTTC
TRBV27	TRBJ1-5	.	.	CASSLGGQGQPQHF	TGTGCCAGCAGTTTGGGGGGGCAGGGCCAGCCCCAGCATTTT
TRBV30	TRBJ2-1	.	TRBD2	CAWEREEYNEQFF	TGTGCCTGGGAGCGGGAGGAGTACAATGAGCAGTTCTTC
TRBV4-2	TRBJ2-5	.	TRBD2	CASSQEEAGGRRETQYF	TGTGCCAGCAGCCAAGAGGAAGCGGGAGGTAGGCGAGAGACCCAGTACTTC